This T cell receptor (beta chain) derives from a study of blood T cell repertoires in COVID-19. Study overall: The United States, Italy and Spain were the sources of the acute and convalescent COVID-19 samples. PBMCs, B-cell-depleted T cells, or T cells provided the cDNA or gDNA that made up the material.

The CDR3 totals 14 residues. In germline, CDR1 is ENHRY, CDR2 SYGVKD. Between the trimmed V and J ends, which lost 6 bases and 0 bases, there was a span of 8 bases. Some clones are missing from TCRdb's copy, which holds only in-frame ones; the method was immunoSEQ multiplex PCR. The table includes 130,000 to 150,000 clones, around 81% detected once. The chain is built from TRBV10-3 and TRBJ1-4; maybe TRBD1 (6 bases). Material for sequencing was peripheral blood. The TCR sequence derives from a middle-aged woman with active or convalescent COVID-19. The CDR3 DNA reads as TGTGCCATCAGCGCAGGGGCAACTAATGAAAAACTGTTTTTT. Translation: CAISAGATNEKLFF.